This section outlines one T cell receptor (beta chain) sequence together with its context. Its antigen is as yet unknown. The data were obtained in a study of CXCR3-negative and CXCR3-positive naive CD8 T cells. Study overall: Each library held about 1.5 +/- 0.3 million TRB reads, roughly 150 million in total. Regarding the study as a whole: Partial loss of CXCR3 expression followed cryopreservation; most assays used fresh PBMCs. Whereas memory cells differed, naive CXCR3-negative and CXCR3-positive cells shared similar TRBV-TRBJ usage. TRB CDR3 properties served as the basis for inferring TCR strength, and surface CD5 was comparable between naive subsets.

The CDR3 totals 16 residues. From germline, CDR1 is LGHNA and CDR2 YNFKEQ. All TRB cDNA libraries came from 5' RACE performed with UMI labels. TCRdb re-called the 5' RACE reads and shows each CDR3 protein once, DNA omitted. In all, the sample yields tens of thousands of distinct CDR3 sequences. This TCR derives from a human donor in good health. Some clones in this sample may be carry-over from other donors' samples. Sequenced input: memory CD8+ T cells from blood. This chain uses TRBV4-2 with TRBJ2-2; TCRdb's assignment of TRBD2 cannot be checked, as there is no DNA. CDR3 protein: CASSQGLAGSTGELFF.